This T cell receptor beta chain appears in the sequencing data of a study of blood T cell repertoires in COVID-19. At the level of the study: COVID-19 samples collected from the United States, Italy and Spain covered acute and convalescent phases.

Some clones are missing from TCRdb's copy, which holds only in-frame ones; the method was immunoSEQ multiplex PCR. Here the sample spans about 480,000 clones, around 87% being singletons. The clonotype was recovered from a woman aged 40 to 50 who had recovered from COVID-19. The specimen was PBMCs or T cells enriched from blood (not recorded which).

CDR3 DNA sequence: TGTGCCACCAGTGATTTTACTAAACGAGCTTTCTTT. Residues: CATSDFTKRAFF. The rearrangement joins TRBV24-1 to TRBJ1-1; D is unclear. Germline assignment: CDR1 KGHDR and CDR2 SFDVKD. V lost 1 base to trimming and J lost 10 bases, with 9 bases between them. The CDR3 is 12 amino acids.